The 26 T cell receptor beta chains below all came from one sample that was sequenced in a study of T cells in Graves' hyperthyroidism and ophthalmopathy. It was RNA transcripts that yielded the amplified TCR beta CDR3 regions. The study used the HTBI primer set for a first-round RT-PCR of the TCR CDR3. TCRdb processed the multiplex PCR reads anew with MiXCR; each CDR3 protein has one entry. The table has around 450,000 distinct CDR3 sequences, around a sixth seen once; the top ten hold approximately 14%. The sample was blood. These receptors all stem from a woman aged 18-35 years with Graves' hyperthyroidism.

This clonotype was seen ten or more times. This chain links TRBV20-1 with TRBJ2-7; 10 bases map to TRBD2. This CDR3 has 15 residues. Unmatched junction bases numbered 13, after V lost 5 bases and J lost 6 bases. The germline V gene has CDR1 DFQATT and CDR2 SNEGSKA (reference sequence). The CDR3 region has the DNA TGCAGTGCTTCTACTAGCGGGACCACCCTCCGCGAGCAGTACTTC. This codes for CSASTSGTTLREQYF.

At least ten counts were recorded for this clonotype. This rearrangement joins TRBV20-1 to TRBJ2-7, with 8 bases lining up with TRBD2. V trimming: 5 bases; J trimming: 0 bases; junction bases outside the gene matches: 6. CDR3 size: 14 residues. Germline loops: CDR1 DFQATT, CDR2 SNEGSKA (reference sequence). This CDR3 is CSAGGSGNSYEQYF. The CDR3 nucleotides read TGCAGTGCTGGGGGTAGCGGGAACTCCTACGAGCAGTACTTC.

This clonotype was seen a handful of times. Its ends do not fully match the called genes, so a read error is possible. V is TRBV7-3 and J is TRBJ1-5; a weak D match, TRBD1 (6 bases). This CDR3 is built from 18 residues. Germline V CDR1 and CDR2: SGHTA, FQGTGA. The CDR3 here is CASSLVGSGGRSKQPQHF. The CDR3 DNA is TGTGCCAGCAGCTTAGTTGGGAGTGGGGGCCGGAGCAAACAGCCCCAGCATTTT. The full variable domain, in which reference TRBV7-3 and TRBJ1-5 provide the parts outside the CDR3, is GAGVSQTPSNKVTEKGKYVELRCDPISGHTALYWYRQSLGQGPEFLIYFQGTGAADDSGLPNDRFFAVRPEGSVSTLKIQRTERGDSAVYLCASSLVGSGGRSKQPQHFGDGTRLSIL.

The table lists this clonotype with a few counts. V usage is TRBV6-1 and J usage is TRBJ1-4; TRBD1 might be the D (5 bases). Germline values: CDR1 MNHNS, CDR2 SASEGT. The CDR3 contains 16 residues. V dropped 0 bases and J dropped 2 bases, with 10 bases sitting between them. The CDR3 DNA reads as TGTGCCAGCAGTGAAGCGCTTAGGGGCACTAATGAAAAACTGTTTTTT. Its translation: CASSEALRGTNEKLFF.

This clonotype was counted between two and nine times. This chain joins TRBV20-1 and TRBJ2-3, with 7 bases matching TRBD1. Germline CDR1 is DFQATT and CDR2 is SNEGSKA (reference sequence). This CDR3 is 13 amino acids long. Trimming took 5 bases from V and 1 from J; bases not matched to a gene: 3. The CDR3 sequence: CSAVDRGTDTQYF. The DNA of the CDR3 is TGCAGTGCTGTTGACAGGGGCACAGATACGCAGTATTTT.

Of note for this clonotype: One end of the junction varies from germline; a read error may be responsible. V and J are TRBV6-2 or TRBV6-3 and TRBJ1-5; 9 positions match TRBD1. The germline gives CDR1 MNHEY, CDR2 SVGEGT. The CDR3 length is 14 residues. CDR3 loop: CASRQTGGKQPQHF. The CDR3 DNA reads as TGTGCCAGCAGACAAACAGGGGGCAAACAGCCCCAGCATTTT.

This clonotype has a count of ten or more. V gene TRBV20-1 combines with J gene TRBJ1-3; unclear D gene. Trimming shortened V by 1 base and J by 3 bases, and 7 bases separated the two germline ends. CDR3 length: 13 residues. In germline, CDR1 is DFQATT, CDR2 SNEGSKA (reference sequence). The CDR3, as DNA: TGCAGTGCTAGAGCCAACCATGGAAACACCATATATTTT. Translated, it gives CSARANHGNTIYF.

This sequence joins TRBV7-9 and TRBJ1-6; 10 bases line up with TRBD1. Germline values: CDR1 SEHNR, CDR2 FQNEAQ (reference sequence). This CDR3 has 16 amino acids. Losses at the gene ends were 5 bases for V and 10 bases for J; bases not matched to a gene: 11. The CDR3 protein is CASSKPTGGGRSPLHF. CDR3 nucleotide sequence: TGTGCCAGCAGCAAACCGACAGGGGGCGGTCGGTCACCCCTCCACTTT.

For this clonotype: This may come from a read error, since a much larger clone is one base off. The rearrangement links TRBV5-5 to TRBJ2-7; D is perhaps TRBD1 (6 bases). The CDR3 extends over 12 amino acids. The V end was cut by 7 bases, the J end by 7 bases, with 15 bases between. Germline V gene lookup returns CDR1 SGHKS and CDR2 YYEKEE (reference sequence). The CDR3 sequence is CASDPTGREQYF. CDR3 coding DNA: TGTGCCAGCGACCCGACAGGCCGGGAGCAGTACTTC. The whole variable domain, remainder taken from reference TRBV5-5 and TRBJ2-7, is DAGVTQSPTHLIKTRGQQVTLRCSPISGHKSVSWYQQVLGQGPQFIFQYYEKEERGRGNFPDRFSARQFPNYSSELNVNALLLGDSALYLCASDPTGREQYFGPGTRLTVT.

This clonotype was picked up a small number of times. CDR3 in amino acids: CARSIPRRCEAFF. The CDR3 DNA reads as TGTGCCAGGTCCATCCCCAGGCGGTGTGAGGCTTTCTTT. This rearrangement joins TRBV25-1 to TRBJ1-1; D is undetermined. This CDR3 is built from 13 residues. Trimming shortened V by 9 bases and J by 11 bases, and 22 bases separated the two germline ends. From germline, CDR1 is MGHDK and CDR2 SYGVNS.

This clonotype was picked up many times. The rearrangement joins TRBV20-1 to TRBJ1-5; unclear D gene. The germline V gene has CDR1 DFQATT and CDR2 SNEGSKA (reference sequence). V gave up 3 bases and J gave up 3 bases, with 12 bases separating them. CDR3 size: 14 residues. In nucleotides, the CDR3 is TGCAGTGCTAGCCGAGGGTATCCCAATCAGCCCCAGCATTTT. It encodes CSASRGYPNQPQHF.

Many counts were recorded for this clonotype. The chain links TRBV11-2 to TRBJ2-3, with D possibly matching TRBD2 (6 bases). V was pared by 5 bases and J by 2 bases, with 17 bases between. CDR1 is SGHAT, CDR2 FQNNGV, per germline. The CDR3 loop spans 16 amino acids. CDR3 DNA sequence: TGTGCCAGCAGCCCCGGAGGTAGCGGATCCACAGATACGCAGTATTTT. It yields the protein CASSPGGSGSTDTQYF.

This clonotype was recorded a few times. The CDR3 DNA follows: TGTGCCACCAGCAGAGCCCGTTTCGGGACTGCCTCTGGAAACACCATATATTTT. This translates into CATSRARFGTASGNTIYF. The chain uses TRBV15 and TRBJ1-3; perhaps TRBD1 as D (5 bases). The germline V and J ends were trimmed by 1 base and 0 bases, with 16 bases remaining between them. Looked up from germline, CDR1 is LNHNV and CDR2 is YYDKDF (reference sequence). The CDR3 contains 18 residues.

This clonotype was observed at least ten times. The chain joins TRBV12-3 or TRBV12-4 to TRBJ2-7; unclear D gene. V lost 2 bases and J lost 3, with 11 bases in between. This CDR3 has 14 amino acids. CDR3 in amino acids: CASSLLLRNYEQYF. The DNA for the CDR3 is TGTGCCAGCAGTTTACTCTTGCGGAACTACGAGCAGTACTTC.

The chain links TRBV7-8 to TRBJ2-1, with D hard to call. V lost 0 bases and J 2 bases, leaving 11 bases between the germline ends. Per the germline V gene, CDR1 is SGHVS and CDR2 is FQNEAQ. The CDR3 length is 16 residues. CDR3: CASSLAGGEAYNEQFF. In DNA form, the CDR3 reads TGTGCCAGCAGCTTAGCGGGTGGGGAAGCCTACAATGAGCAGTTCTTC.

V is TRBV20-1 and J is TRBJ2-7; 8 nucleotides line up with TRBD1. The V gene end was trimmed by 5 bases and the J gene end by 2 bases; junction bases not matched to a gene: 11. The CDR3 totals 15 residues. Germline values: CDR1 DFQATT, CDR2 SNEGSKA (reference sequence). The CDR3 DNA follows: TGCAGTGCTTTCCGGGGCGGGACAGGACCCTACGAGCAGTACTTC. This codes for CSAFRGGTGPYEQYF.

The V call is TRBV20-1, the J call TRBJ2-7; 11 nucleotides agree with TRBD2. Germline V gene sequence: CDR1 DFQATT, CDR2 SNEGSKA (reference sequence). The CDR3 is made up of 16 amino acids. The J segment lost 5 bases and the V segment lost 3 bases, leaving 12 bases of the junction unmatched. For the CDR3, the DNA is TGCAGTGCTAGGCCTAGCGGGAGGAACTTACCTCACGAGCAGTACTTC. Translated, it gives CSARPSGRNLPHEQYF.

The V gene is TRBV20-1, the J gene TRBJ2-3, with 11 bases lining up with TRBD2. This CDR3 has 14 amino acids. V dropped 4 bases and J dropped 5; count of bases not matched to a gene: 5. Germline loops: CDR1 DFQATT, CDR2 SNEGSKA (reference sequence). Here the CDR3 DNA reads TGCAGTGCTACGACTAGCGGGGAGGTAGATACGCAGTATTTT. It yields the protein CSATTSGEVDTQYF.

The sample holds many counts of this clonotype. The chain employs TRBV3-1 and TRBJ2-7, with TRBD2 identical over 10 bases. The CDR3 spans 17 residues. The germline CDR1 and CDR2 sequences are LGHDT and YNNKEL (reference sequence). V lost 4 bases, J lost 1 base, and 10 bases stayed unmatched. Here the CDR3 DNA reads TGTGCCAGCAGCCCGCTATCTTCTAGCGGGAGTTCCTACGAGCAGTACTTC. Residues: CASSPLSSSGSSYEQYF.

This clonotype was counted many times. The chain is built from TRBV12-3 or TRBV12-4 and TRBJ2-3, with 12 bases that match TRBD2. With V trimmed by 1 base and J by 3 bases, 8 bases remained unmatched. The CDR3 spans 18 residues. Here the CDR3 reads CASSLGKTSGRITDTQYF. The CDR3 DNA reads as TGTGCCAGCAGTTTAGGGAAGACTAGCGGGAGAATTACAGATACGCAGTATTTT.

This clonotype was seen at least ten times. The chain employs TRBV28 and TRBJ2-7, with 10 bases identical to TRBD2. Germline CDR1 is MDHEN and CDR2 is SYDVKM. The CDR3 totals 15 residues. The J segment lost 4 bases and the V segment lost 1 base, leaving 4 bases of the junction unmatched. CDR3 sequence reads: CASSLSGSGGYEQYF. CDR3 nucleotides: TGTGCCAGCAGTTTATCTGGTAGCGGGGGGTACGAGCAGTACTTC.

This clonotype was seen only a few times. CDR3 residues: CASSAGTGVSYEQYF. In nucleotides, the CDR3 is TGTGCCAGCAGTGCAGGGACAGGCGTATCCTACGAGCAGTACTTC. The chain combines TRBV6-1 with TRBJ2-7; 8 bases are a match to TRBD1. The CDR3 runs 15 residues. The J segment lost 1 base and the V segment lost 4 bases, leaving 6 bases of the junction unmatched. Germline loops: CDR1 MNHNS, CDR2 SASEGT.

This clonotype has a count of ten or more. The J gene is TRBJ2-7, the V gene TRBV5-1; no definite D call. Germline-derived CDR1 and CDR2 are SGHRS and YFSETQ. The length of the CDR3 is 14 residues. The V end was cut by 0 bases, the J end by 2 bases, with 9 bases between. CDR3 loop: CASSLVSKTYEQYF. CDR3 nucleotides: TGCGCCAGCAGCTTGGTTTCTAAAACCTACGAGCAGTACTTC.

This clonotype was detected many times. At one of its ends the junction is not consistent with the germline gene, which may arise from a read error. This chain connects TRBV5-1 to TRBJ1-3; D gene unclear. CDR1 is SGHRS and CDR2 is YFSETQ in the germline V gene. The CDR3 runs to 14 residues. The DNA of the CDR3 is TGTGCCAGCAGCTTGGGAAGCTCTGGAAACACCATATATTTT. Protein product: CASSLGSSGNTIYF. Together with reference TRBV5-1 and TRBJ1-3, the CDR3 gives the full variable domain: KAGVTQTPRYLIKTRGQQVTLSCSPISGHRSVSWYQQTPGQGLQFLFEYFSETQRNKGNFPGRFSGRQFSNSRSEMNVSTLELGDSALYLCASSLGSSGNTIYFGEGSWLTVV.

This clonotype was observed many times. The chain couples TRBV12-3 or TRBV12-4 to TRBJ2-1; 8 bases map to TRBD2. J lost 0 bases, V lost 6 bases, and 7 bases had no gene match. The CDR3 loop spans 16 amino acids. The CDR3 loop is CASRATSGLSYNEQFF. CDR3 DNA: TGTGCCAGCAGGGCAACTAGCGGCCTCTCCTACAATGAGCAGTTCTTC.

The chain combines TRBV9 with TRBJ1-1; a weak D match, TRBD1 (6 bases). With 4 bases removed from V and 3 bases from J, the gap between germline ends came to 16 bases. The CDR3 is 15 residues long. Germline CDR1 and CDR2: SGDLS and YYNGEE. The CDR3 DNA follows: TGTGCCAGCAGCCCAGGGGAGGGTTGGTACACTGAAGCTTTCTTT. Translating gives CASSPGEGWYTEAFF.